Listed below are T cell receptor beta chains from one sample, sequenced in a study of cytomegalovirus exposure and HLA in healthy donors. Assay: immunoSEQ multiplex PCR; the TCRdb copy retains only in-frame clones and omits some. The sample lists 70,000 or so clones; approximately 90% were seen once. Specimen: PBMCs. These receptors originate from a man younger than 30 in good health and CMV-seronegative. Both conserved end residues are part of each CDR3. The D gene is left open where the match is weak. Clone size is shown for a subset of rows, as once, few, many or a class of expanded clone.

length: 14
J: TRBJ1-2
D: -
V: TRBV19
size: -
DNA: TGTGCCAGTAGTATCGGACAGAGTGCCTATGGCTACACCTTC
CDR3: CASSIGQSAYGYTF

length: 14
J: TRBJ2-1
D: -
V: TRBV5-6
size: -
DNA: TGTGCCAGCACCAACTCAACAGGGCCTGGAGAGCAGTTCTTC
CDR3: CASTNSTGPGEQFF

length: 14
J: TRBJ2-1
D: TRBD2
V: TRBV5-1
size: -
DNA: TGCGCCAGCAGCTTGGCCTGGGGGGGGGATGAGCAGTTCTTC
CDR3: CASSLAWGGDEQFF

length: 14
J: TRBJ2-2
D: TRBD1
V: TRBV19
size: -
DNA: TGTGCCAGTAGGACAGGGGGGAACACCGGGGAGCTGTTTTTT
CDR3: CASRTGGNTGELFF

length: 17
J: TRBJ1-2
D: TRBD1
V: TRBV5-1
size: once
DNA: TGCGCCAGCAGGGACTTAACATGGACAGGGGGCCTACGTGGCTACACCTTC
CDR3: CASRDLTWTGGLRGYTF

length: 14
J: TRBJ2-1
D: -
V: TRBV7-9
size: few
DNA: TGTGCCAGCAGCCACCCCGGCCAGCGGAGTGAGCAGTTCTTC
CDR3: CASSHPGQRSEQFF

length: 13
J: TRBJ2-4
D: TRBD2
V: TRBV19
size: -
DNA: TGTGCCAGTAGAAGTGGACTAGAAGGCATTCAGTACTTC
CDR3: CASRSGLEGIQYF

length: 12
J: TRBJ1-1
D: -
V: TRBV7-3
size: -
DNA: TGTGCCAGCAGCTTCCGGGTGCGTGAAGCTTTCTTT
CDR3: CASSFRVREAFF

length: 13
J: TRBJ2-5
D: -
V: TRBV28
size: -
DNA: TGTGCCAGCAGGCGGGGCAGTCGGGAGACCCAGTACTTC
CDR3: CASRRGSRETQYF

length: 14
J: TRBJ2-1
D: TRBD2
V: TRBV5-1
size: -
DNA: TGCGCCAGCAGCTTGGCGGGCGGGAGCCTTGAGCAGTTCTTC
CDR3: CASSLAGGSLEQFF

length: 14
J: TRBJ2-3
D: -
V: TRBV5-1
size: -
DNA: TGCGCCAGCAGCCAGGGCCCCTCCACAGATACGCAGTATTTT
CDR3: CASSQGPSTDTQYF

length: 12
J: TRBJ2-1
D: TRBD2
V: TRBV15
size: once
DNA: TGTGCCACCGCGGGGGGGGTTAATGAGCAGTTCTTC
CDR3: CATAGGVNEQFF

length: 17
J: TRBJ2-5
D: TRBD2
V: TRBV7-2
size: -
DNA: TGTGCCAGCAACGGACTAGCGGGAGGGCCCTCGGGAGAGACCCAGTACTTC
CDR3: CASNGLAGGPSGETQYF

length: 14
J: TRBJ2-5
D: TRBD1
V: TRBV4-3
size: -
DNA: TGCGCCAGCAGCCCCGGACAGGGGAGTGGGACCCAGTACTTC
CDR3: CASSPGQGSGTQYF

length: 15
J: TRBJ2-3
D: TRBD2
V: TRBV4-3
size: once
DNA: TGCGCCAGCAGCCAACTAGCGGGTAGCACAGATACGCAGTATTTT
CDR3: CASSQLAGSTDTQYF

length: 16
J: TRBJ2-7
D: TRBD2
V: TRBV6-6
size: -
DNA: TGTGCCAGCAGTTACGGGACTAGCGGGAGATTAAACGAGCAGTACTTC
CDR3: CASSYGTSGRLNEQYF

length: 14
J: TRBJ1-4
D: -
V: TRBV11-2
size: -
DNA: TGTGCCAGCAGGCCCAGGGGAAGTGTTGAAAAACTGTTTTTT
CDR3: CASRPRGSVEKLFF

length: 15
J: TRBJ1-2
D: -
V: TRBV4-3
size: -
DNA: TGCGCCAGCAGCCAGGAACAGGGATGGGACTATGGCTACACCTTC
CDR3: CASSQEQGWDYGYTF

length: 14
J: TRBJ2-5
D: TRBD2
V: TRBV19
size: -
DNA: TGTGCCAGTAGACCTGCGGGAGGGCGGGAGACCCAGTACTTC
CDR3: CASRPAGGRETQYF

length: 13
J: TRBJ2-7
D: -
V: TRBV19
size: once
DNA: TGTGCCAGTAGTATATCAGTGGGGCGCGAGCAGTACTTC
CDR3: CASSISVGREQYF

length: 15
J: TRBJ2-1
D: -
V: TRBV7-9
size: -
DNA: TGTGCCAGCAGCTTGGTGCGGGCCTCCTACAATGAGCAGTTCTTC
CDR3: CASSLVRASYNEQFF

length: 12
J: TRBJ1-1
D: -
V: TRBV28
size: -
DNA: TGTGCCAGCAGTAAAACGCCGGGAGAAGCTTTCTTT
CDR3: CASSKTPGEAFF

length: 10
J: TRBJ1-1
D: -
V: TRBV6-4
size: -
DNA: TGTGCCAGCAGGGGGGGGCAGTTTTTCTTT
CDR3: CASRGGQFFF

length: 14
J: TRBJ2-7
D: TRBD1
V: TRBV29-1
size: -
DNA: TGCAGCGCCCGTATCCCGGGACAGGGGATCGAGCAGTACTTC
CDR3: CSARIPGQGIEQYF